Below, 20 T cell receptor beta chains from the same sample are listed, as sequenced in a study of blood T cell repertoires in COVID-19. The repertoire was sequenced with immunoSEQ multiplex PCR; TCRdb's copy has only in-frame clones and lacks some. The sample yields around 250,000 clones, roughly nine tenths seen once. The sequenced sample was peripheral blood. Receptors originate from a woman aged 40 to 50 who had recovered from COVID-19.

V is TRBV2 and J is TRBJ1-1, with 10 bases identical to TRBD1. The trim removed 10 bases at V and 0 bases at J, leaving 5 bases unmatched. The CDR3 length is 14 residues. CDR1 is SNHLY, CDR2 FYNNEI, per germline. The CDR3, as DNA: TGTGCCACCGGGACAGGGGTCATGAACACTGAAGCTTTCTTT. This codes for CATGTGVMNTEAFF.

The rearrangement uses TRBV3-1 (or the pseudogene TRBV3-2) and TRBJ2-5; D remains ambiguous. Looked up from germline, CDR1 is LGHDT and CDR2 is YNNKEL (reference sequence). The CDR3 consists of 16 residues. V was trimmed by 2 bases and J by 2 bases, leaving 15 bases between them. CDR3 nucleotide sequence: TGTGCCAGCAGCCAATCCACTACCAAACCACAAGAGACCCAGTACTTC. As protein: CASSQSTTKPQETQYF.

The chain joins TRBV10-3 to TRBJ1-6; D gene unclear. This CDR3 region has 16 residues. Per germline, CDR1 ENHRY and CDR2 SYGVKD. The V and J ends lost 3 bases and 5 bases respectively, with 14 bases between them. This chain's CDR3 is CAISEFRHFDNSPLHF. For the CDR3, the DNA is TGTGCCATCAGTGAATTTAGACACTTCGATAATTCACCCCTCCACTTT.

CDR3 DNA: TGCGCCAGCAGCCCGAACGCAGCGGGGATCTACAATGAGCAGTTCTTC. Translating gives CASSPNAAGIYNEQFF. The rearrangement joins TRBV5-1 to TRBJ2-1, with 7 bases matching TRBD2. Germline values: CDR1 SGHRS, CDR2 YFSETQ. The J segment lost 3 bases and the V segment lost 4 bases, leaving 10 bases of the junction unmatched. The CDR3 contains 16 residues.

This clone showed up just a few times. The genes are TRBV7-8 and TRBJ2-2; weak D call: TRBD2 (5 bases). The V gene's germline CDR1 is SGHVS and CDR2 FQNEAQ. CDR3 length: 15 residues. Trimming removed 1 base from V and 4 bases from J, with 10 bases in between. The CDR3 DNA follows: TGTGCCAGCAGCTTAGATCAGGCGGGCACCGGGGAGCTGTTTTTT. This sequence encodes CASSLDQAGTGELFF.

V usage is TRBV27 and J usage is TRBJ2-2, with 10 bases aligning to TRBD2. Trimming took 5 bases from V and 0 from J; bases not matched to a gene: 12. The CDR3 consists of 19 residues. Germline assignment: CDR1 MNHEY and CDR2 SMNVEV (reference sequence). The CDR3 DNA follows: TGTGCCAGCAGTCGCCCGGGACTAGCGAGACACGCGAACACCGGGGAGCTGTTTTTT. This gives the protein CASSRPGLARHANTGELFF.

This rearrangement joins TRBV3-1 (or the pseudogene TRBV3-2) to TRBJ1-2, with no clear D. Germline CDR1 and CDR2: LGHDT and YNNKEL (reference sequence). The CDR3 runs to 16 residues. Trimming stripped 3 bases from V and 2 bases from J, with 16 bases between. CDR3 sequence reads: CASSQIIDIGNYGYTF. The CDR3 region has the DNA TGTGCCAGCAGCCAGATTATTGACATCGGAAACTATGGCTACACCTTC.

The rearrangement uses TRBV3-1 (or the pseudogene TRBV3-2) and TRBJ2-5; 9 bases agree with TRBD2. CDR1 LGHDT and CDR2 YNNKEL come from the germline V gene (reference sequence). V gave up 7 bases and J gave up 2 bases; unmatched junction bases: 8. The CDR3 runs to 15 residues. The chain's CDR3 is CASNLGAGGQETQYF. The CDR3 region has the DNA TGTGCCAGCAACTTGGGTGCGGGAGGGCAAGAGACCCAGTACTTC.

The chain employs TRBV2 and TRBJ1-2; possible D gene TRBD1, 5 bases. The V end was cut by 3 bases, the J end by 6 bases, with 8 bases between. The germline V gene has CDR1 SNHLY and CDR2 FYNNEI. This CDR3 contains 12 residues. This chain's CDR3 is CASSEAGNGYTF. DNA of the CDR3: TGTGCCAGCAGTGAGGCAGGGAATGGCTACACCTTC.

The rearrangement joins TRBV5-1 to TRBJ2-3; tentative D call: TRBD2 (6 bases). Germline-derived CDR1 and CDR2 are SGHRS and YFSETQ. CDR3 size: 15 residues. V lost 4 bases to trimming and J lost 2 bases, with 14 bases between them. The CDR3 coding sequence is TGCGCCAGCAGCCCGCAGACTAGTTTCACAGATACGCAGTATTTT. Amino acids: CASSPQTSFTDTQYF.

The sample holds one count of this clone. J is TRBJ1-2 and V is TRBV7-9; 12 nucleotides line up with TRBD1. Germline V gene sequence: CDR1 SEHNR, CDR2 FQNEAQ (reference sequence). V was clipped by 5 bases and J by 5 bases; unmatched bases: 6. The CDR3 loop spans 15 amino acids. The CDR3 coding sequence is TGTGCCAGCAGCCAAGGGACAGGGGGCGCGTATGGCTACACCTTC. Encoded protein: CASSQGTGGAYGYTF.

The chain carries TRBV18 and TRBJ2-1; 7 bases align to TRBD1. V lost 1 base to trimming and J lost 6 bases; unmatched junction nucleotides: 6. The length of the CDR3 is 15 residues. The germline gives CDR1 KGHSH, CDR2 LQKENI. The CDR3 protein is CASSPQTGSVNEQFF. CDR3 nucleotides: TGTGCCAGCTCACCACAGACAGGGTCAGTCAATGAGCAGTTCTTC. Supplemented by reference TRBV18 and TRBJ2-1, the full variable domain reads NAGVMQNPRHLVRRRGQEARLRCSPMKGHSHVYWYRQLPEEGLKFMVYLQKENIIDESGMPKERFSAEFPKEGPSILRIQQVVRGDSAAYFCASSPQTGSVNEQFFGPGTRLTVL.

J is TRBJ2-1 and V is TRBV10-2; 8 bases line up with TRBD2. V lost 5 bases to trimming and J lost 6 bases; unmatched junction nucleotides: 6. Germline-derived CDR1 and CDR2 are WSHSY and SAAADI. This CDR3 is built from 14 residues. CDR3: CASSTDRGGNEQFF. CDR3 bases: TGCGCCAGCAGTACAGACCGGGGGGGCAATGAGCAGTTCTTC.

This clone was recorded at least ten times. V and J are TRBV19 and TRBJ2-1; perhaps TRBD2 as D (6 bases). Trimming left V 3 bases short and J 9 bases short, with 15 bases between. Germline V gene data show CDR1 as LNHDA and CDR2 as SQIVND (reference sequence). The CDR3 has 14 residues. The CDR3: CASSIRMLGGEQFF. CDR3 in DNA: TGTGCCAGTAGTATTCGTATGTTGGGAGGTGAGCAGTTCTTC.

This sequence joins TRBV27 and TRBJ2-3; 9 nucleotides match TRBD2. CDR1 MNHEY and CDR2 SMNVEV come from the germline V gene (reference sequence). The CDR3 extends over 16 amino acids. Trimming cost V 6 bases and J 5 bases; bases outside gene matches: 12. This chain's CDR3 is CASSQAGGPPQDTQYF. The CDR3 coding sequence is TGTGCCAGCAGCCAGGCGGGGGGGCCTCCACAAGATACGCAGTATTTT.

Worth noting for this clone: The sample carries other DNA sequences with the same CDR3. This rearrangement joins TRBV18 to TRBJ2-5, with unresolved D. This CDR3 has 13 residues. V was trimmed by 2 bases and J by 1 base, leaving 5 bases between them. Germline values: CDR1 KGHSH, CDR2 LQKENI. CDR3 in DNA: TGTGCCAGCTCACCAGGGCTCCAAGAGACCCAGTACTTC. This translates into CASSPGLQETQYF.

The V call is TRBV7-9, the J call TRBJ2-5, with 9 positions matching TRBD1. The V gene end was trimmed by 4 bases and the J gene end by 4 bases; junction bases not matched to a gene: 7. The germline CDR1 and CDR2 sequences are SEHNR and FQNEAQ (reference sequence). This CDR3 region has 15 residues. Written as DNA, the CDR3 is TGTGCCAGCAGCTCGACACAGGGGGCGGGAGAGACCCAGTACTTC. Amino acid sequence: CASSSTQGAGETQYF.

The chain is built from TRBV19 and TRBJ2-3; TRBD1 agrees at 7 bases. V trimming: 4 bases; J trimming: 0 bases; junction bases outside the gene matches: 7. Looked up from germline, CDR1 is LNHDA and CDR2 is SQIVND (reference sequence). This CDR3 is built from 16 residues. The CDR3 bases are TGTGCCAGTAGTAATCAGGGGGTTACTAGCACAGATACGCAGTATTTT. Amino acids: CASSNQGVTSTDTQYF.

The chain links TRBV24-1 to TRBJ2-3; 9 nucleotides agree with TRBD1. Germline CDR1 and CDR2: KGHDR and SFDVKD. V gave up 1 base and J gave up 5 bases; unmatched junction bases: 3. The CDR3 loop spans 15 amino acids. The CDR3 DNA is TGTGCCACCAGTGATTTTGGGACAGGGATAGATACGCAGTATTTT. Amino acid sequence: CATSDFGTGIDTQYF.

CDR3 loop: CAIAGSSYNEQFF. The DNA for the CDR3 is TGTGCCATCGCCGGTAGCTCCTACAATGAGCAGTTCTTC. The chain employs TRBV12-3 or TRBV12-4 and TRBJ2-1; D unclear. The CDR3 is made up of 13 amino acids. Between the trimmed V and J ends, which lost 10 bases and 0 bases, there was a span of 10 bases.